These 6 T cell receptor beta chains were all obtained from the same sample, sequenced in a study of blood T cell repertoires in COVID-19. The data were produced by immunoSEQ multiplex PCR, yet TCRdb's version contains in-frame clones alone and is incomplete. The table records 120,000 or so clones, almost 80% of them present only once. The sample comprised peripheral blood. The receptors originated from a woman older than 75 with active or convalescent COVID-19.

The table lists this clone with a few counts. The rearrangement uses TRBV5-1 and TRBJ1-6; 9 bases line up with TRBD1. The CDR3 spans 14 residues. Germline loops: CDR1 SGHRS, CDR2 YFSETQ. With 3 bases clipped from V and 17 bases from J, the junction kept 12 bases outside the gene matches. The CDR3 sequence: CASSSGTGPDPIHF. CDR3 bases: TGCGCCAGCAGCTCAGGGACAGGGCCAGATCCCATCCACTTT.

The chain carries TRBV10-3 and TRBJ2-3; 8 nucleotides align to TRBD2. From germline, CDR1 is ENHRY and CDR2 SYGVKD. V lost 4 bases and J lost 4; bases outside the gene matches: 7. This CDR3 has 15 amino acids. The CDR3 nucleotides read TGTGCCATCAGTGCGCGGACTAGCCGAGCAGATACGCAGTATTTT. Translating it yields CAISARTSRADTQYF.

V usage is TRBV5-6 and J usage is TRBJ1-4; 10 nucleotides match TRBD1. The CDR3 length is 15 residues. V shed 2 bases and J 4 bases; nucleotides not matched to a gene: 2. Germline CDR1 SGHDT, CDR2 YYEEEE. This CDR3 reads CASSFRDRGNEKLFF. CDR3 DNA sequence: TGTGCCAGCAGCTTCCGGGACAGGGGTAATGAAAAACTGTTTTTT.

The chain recombines TRBV18 with TRBJ2-2, with a possible D match to TRBD2 (6 bases). V was cut by 6 bases and J by 7 bases, with 18 bases left in between. There are 15 residues in the CDR3. Per germline, CDR1 KGHSH and CDR2 LQKENI. CDR3 bases: TGTGCCAGCTCCTGGACTGTGCGGGACGTCGGGGAGCTGTTTTTT. This sequence encodes CASSWTVRDVGELFF.

This chain uses TRBV28 with TRBJ1-1; D might be TRBD1 (5 bases). Germline CDR1 MDHEN, CDR2 SYDVKM. The CDR3 length is 13 residues. Between the trimmed V and J ends, which lost 1 base and 6 bases, there was a span of 9 bases. This CDR3 is CASSLSGTPEAFF. CDR3 nucleotides: TGTGCCAGCAGTTTATCAGGGACTCCTGAAGCTTTCTTT.

The V call is TRBV20-1, the J call TRBJ1-5; tentative D call: TRBD1 (5 bases). The CDR3 covers 13 residues. Trimming cost V 3 bases and J 5 bases, with 11 bases left between them. The germline V gene has CDR1 DFQATT and CDR2 SNEGSKA (reference sequence). CDR3 sequence reads: CSASSGLHQPQHF. DNA of the CDR3: TGCAGTGCTAGTTCAGGGCTCCATCAGCCCCAGCATTTT.